The next 6 T cell receptor beta chains were all read from a single sample in a study of Ad26.COV2.S vaccination and SARS-CoV-2 variants (dated by TCRdb to the early 2020s). This specimen's treatment or condition label, per the study, means: 15 to 20 received Ad26.COV2.S at low or high dose, single or two shots; roughly 5 received placebo; per-sample allocation not given. Repertoires of vaccine and placebo recipients were sequenced from samples taken on day 63 after the first injection. The library was prepared using the immunoSEQ multiplex PCR assay. The table was pulled from immuneACCESS by TCRdb, which kept in-frame rearrangements only. Such tables lose some clones; where checked, under half of the loss comes from unresolved V genes, and the rest has no known cause. Within this sample are more than 300,000 clones, with over 80% of them counted one time only. The leading ten clones occupy under 2.5% of the sample.

Sequences were derived from peripheral blood, sampled in a trial of Ad26.COV2.S vaccine versus placebo. The receptors were gathered from a person aged 18-60 years who received the Ad26.COV2.S COVID-19 vaccine or a placebo.

This chain joins TRBV11-2 and TRBJ1-6; no clear D gene. Germline V lookup: CDR1 SGHAT, CDR2 FQNNGV. The CDR3 is 15 residues long. The germline V and J ends were trimmed by 0 bases and 4 bases, with 7 bases remaining between them. For the CDR3, the DNA is TGTGCCAGCAGCTTAGACCCGCTTTATAATTCACCCCTCCACTTT. This encodes CASSLDPLYNSPLHF. The full variable domain, in which reference TRBV11-2 and TRBJ1-6 provide the parts outside the CDR3, is EAGVAQSPRYKIIEKRQSVAFWCNPISGHATLYWYQQILGQGPKLLIQFQNNGVVDDSQLPKDRFSAERLKGVDSTLKIQPAKLEDSAVYLCASSLDPLYNSPLHFGNGTRLTVT.

The chain is built from TRBV14 and TRBJ1-1; 9 bases agree with TRBD1. This CDR3 region has 16 residues. CDR1 SGHDN and CDR2 FVKESK come from the germline V gene. The ends lost 0 bases at V and 2 bases at J; junction bases unmatched: 4. The CDR3 DNA follows: TGTGCCAGCAGCCAAGATTTGGGACAGGGAAACACTGAAGCTTTCTTT. Its translation: CASSQDLGQGNTEAFF.

This chain connects TRBV2 to TRBJ1-1; weak D call: TRBD1 (6 bases). From germline, CDR1 is SNHLY and CDR2 FYNNEI. With 3 bases removed from V and 9 bases from J, the gap between germline ends came to 14 bases. This CDR3 spans 13 amino acids. This chain's CDR3 is CASSDSRQGKAFF. For the CDR3, the DNA is TGTGCCAGCAGTGACTCGCGGCAGGGGAAAGCTTTCTTT. The whole variable domain, filled in from reference TRBV2 and TRBJ1-1, reads EPEVTQTPSHQVTQMGQEVILRCVPISNHLYFYWYRQILGQKVEFLVSFYNNEISEKSEIFDDQFSVERPDGSNFTLKIRSTKLEDSAMYFCASSDSRQGKAFFGQGTRLTVV.

This clone was seen a few times. The genes are TRBV5-6 and TRBJ1-4, with a possible D match to TRBD1 (5 bases). The CDR3 covers 15 residues. V lost 6 bases and J lost 4, with 16 bases in between. Per the germline V gene, CDR1 is SGHDT and CDR2 is YYEEEE. CDR3 in DNA: TGTGCCAGCATCCAAAGGAGCAGGGATAATGAAAAACTGTTTTTT. Residues: CASIQRSRDNEKLFF.

The V gene is TRBV18, the J gene TRBJ1-5; possibly TRBD1 for D (5 bases). Per the germline V gene, CDR1 is KGHSH and CDR2 is LQKENI. There are 13 residues in the CDR3. The V end lost 3 bases, the J end lost 3 bases, and 6 bases lay between the germline ends. DNA for the CDR3: TGTGCCAGCTCACCGGACATCAATCAGCCCCAGCATTTT. Protein product: CASSPDINQPQHF.

Only a few counts were recorded for this clone. V is TRBV24-1 and J is TRBJ2-1; D call uncertain. Deletions cut 1 base from V and 4 bases from J, with 4 bases between. CDR3 size: 13 residues. CDR1 and CDR2 from the germline V gene are KGHDR and SFDVKD. DNA of the CDR3: TGTGCCACCAGTGATTTAAGGTACAATGAGCAGTTCTTC. Translated, it gives CATSDLRYNEQFF.